This T cell receptor beta chain was documented in a study of blood T cells in healthy people across ages. Germline trimming cut 5 bases from V and 5 bases from J; bases unmatched to any gene: 14. Germline CDR1 reads MNHEY; CDR2 reads SVGEGT. The length of the CDR3 is 16 residues. To note about this clonotype: The antigen remains unidentified.

Using a J-beta primer mix together with a sample-barcoded 5' primer, a second PCR was run for about 6 to 11 cycles. Researchers report that a template-switch adaptor with 12 random nucleotides tagged each cDNA molecule. TCRdb reprocessed the 5' RACE reads via MiXCR and lists one record per CDR3 protein. The table records 380,000 or so distinct CDR3 sequences, about 55% of them present only once. Study outcomes and limitations: Across the age range, TCR beta diversity per million T cells fell in a roughly linear way. Reliance upon unsorted PBMCs precluded definitive naive versus antigen-experienced comparison.

J is TRBJ1-2 and V is TRBV6-2 or TRBV6-3; 7 nucleotides agree with TRBD1. The clonotype originates from a man aged 60-69 years in good health. What was sequenced was blood. The CDR3 DNA is TGTGCCAGCAGTGGCCGGACAGGACCAAATGCATATGGCTACACCTTC. Protein product: CASSGRTGPNAYGYTF.